A selection of T cell receptor beta chains follows, all from one sample in a study of shared clonotypes between healthy human individuals. Clones were sequenced by immunoSEQ multiplex PCR, and TCRdb holds only the in-frame ones, with some missing. The data hold about 490,000 clones, with more than 65% observed a single time. Specimen: PBMCs. The receptors stem from a woman between 40 and 55 years old in good health. Some clones in this sample may be carry-over from other donors' samples. Both conserved end residues are part of each CDR3. D genes are given only for firm matches. Only part of the rows carry a size: once, few, many, or a class if the clone is expanded.

14,-,TRBV27,-,TRBJ2-2,TGTGCCAGCAGTTTACTACCCCATATCGGGGAGCTGTTTTTT,CASSLLPHIGELFF
15,few,TRBV27,TRBD1,TRBJ2-5,TGTGCCAGCAGTTCCCTCTCCGGACAGGGGAGAATAAAGTACTTC,CASSSLSGQGRIKYF
15,-,TRBV5-6,TRBD1,TRBJ2-1,TGTGCCAGCAGCTTGGCCTGGACAGGGTCGGCTGAGCAGTTCTTC,CASSLAWTGSAEQFF
15,-,TRBV15,-,TRBJ1-1,TGTGCCACCAGCCCGGGGGGAACTGTGAACACTGAAGCTTTCTTT,CATSPGGTVNTEAFF
15,-,TRBV29-1,TRBD2,TRBJ2-1,TGCAGCGTTGTAGCTAGCGGTACGGTCACGAGTGAGCAGTTCTTC,CSVVASGTVTSEQFF
14,-,TRBV5-6,TRBD1,TRBJ1-1,TGTGCCAGCAGCTTGACAGGGGCAATCACTGAAGCTTTCTTT,CASSLTGAITEAFF
13,-,TRBV10-3,-,TRBJ1-1,TGTGCCATCAATCAGGGGTTGAACACTGAAGCTTTCTTT,CAINQGLNTEAFF
11,once,TRBV30,-,TRBJ2-7,TGTGCCTGGAGGACTAGCTACGAGCAGTACTTC,CAWRTSYEQYF
18,-,TRBV5-1,TRBD2,TRBJ2-5,TGCGCCAGCAGCCCTGAAGGGGACCAGACTAGGGAGGGGGAGACCCAGTACTTC,CASSPEGDQTREGETQYF
15,few,TRBV10-3,-,TRBJ2-7,TGTGCCTCCCGTGGTGGAGAAGGGTCCTCCTACGAGCAGTACTTC,CASRGGEGSSYEQYF
14,few,TRBV28,TRBD1,TRBJ2-1,TGTGCCAGCAGTTTTGTAGACAGGGGCCTTGAGCAGTTCTTC,CASSFVDRGLEQFF
16,-,TRBV28,TRBD2,TRBJ2-5,TGTGCCAGCAGGCTTGGCCTAGCGGACGGACAAGAGACCCAGTACTTC,CASRLGLADGQETQYF
15,medium-sized,TRBV4-2,-,TRBJ2-1,TGTGCCAGCAGCCAAGAGGCGAGCTCCTACAATGAGCAGTTCTTC,CASSQEASSYNEQFF
15,-,TRBV2,TRBD1,TRBJ2-3,TGTGCCAGCAGAGCCGGGACAGGGGTTATAGATACGCAGTATTTT,CASRAGTGVIDTQYF
16,many,TRBV6-5,TRBD2,TRBJ2-1,TGTGCCAGCAGTTCGATTTCTAGCGGGAGGGCGAGTGAGCAGTTCTTC,CASSSISSGRASEQFF
14,-,TRBV6-1,-,TRBJ1-1,TGTGCCAGCAGTTCCGAGAGATACGACACTGAAGCTTTCTTT,CASSSERYDTEAFF
15,-,TRBV5-1,TRBD2,TRBJ2-5,TGCGCCAGCAGCTCGGGACTAGCGGGACAAGAGACCCAGTACTTC,CASSSGLAGQETQYF
15,-,TRBV19,-,TRBJ1-3,TGTGCCAGTGGACCATCACAGTCCAGTGGAAACACCATATATTTT,CASGPSQSSGNTIYF
13,-,TRBV4-2,-,TRBJ1-1,TGTGCCAGCAGCCAGGTCGTGAACACTGAAGCTTTCTTT,CASSQVVNTEAFF
17,-,TRBV9,TRBD1,TRBJ2-2,TGTGCCAGCAGCGTACTGGGGGACAGGCCATCCACCGGGGAGCTGTTTTTT,CASSVLGDRPSTGELFF
15,-,TRBV25-1,-,TRBJ1-2,TGTGCCAGCAGTGACGTTCTGGGGGCAAACTATGGCTACACCTTC,CASSDVLGANYGYTF
12,-,TRBV28,-,TRBJ1-2,TGTGCCAGCAGTTTATCGGGGGGAGGCTACACCTTC,CASSLSGGGYTF
14,few,TRBV6-1,TRBD2,TRBJ2-1,TGTGCCAGCAGTGGGACTAGCGGATACAATGAGCAGTTCTTC,CASSGTSGYNEQFF
13,-,TRBV29-1,-,TRBJ1-1,TGCAGCGTTGAGGGAGGGGTGAACACTGAAGCTTTCTTT,CSVEGGVNTEAFF
16,-,TRBV11-3,TRBD2,TRBJ2-2,TGTGCCAGCAGCCCCGCCGGGACTAGTCCCACCGGGGAGCTGTTTTTT,CASSPAGTSPTGELFF
13,-,TRBV28,-,TRBJ2-7,TGTGCCAGCAGTTTTGCGCCTTCCTACGAGCAGTACTTC,CASSFAPSYEQYF
15,-,TRBV5-1,TRBD2,TRBJ2-5,TGCGCCAGCAGCCAGAGACTAGCGGGAGTTGAGACCCAGTACTTC,CASSQRLAGVETQYF
11,few,TRBV7-9,-,TRBJ1-2,TGTGCCAGCAGCTTAGAAGGTCCCTACACCTTC,CASSLEGPYTF
13,-,TRBV19,-,TRBJ2-5,TGTGCCAGTAGTACCCCCGAGCGGGTGACCCAGTACTTC,CASSTPERVTQYF
15,-,TRBV7-2,TRBD2,TRBJ2-1,TGTGCCAGCAGCTTAGGGCCTAGCGGGAGCAATGAGCAGTTCTTC,CASSLGPSGSNEQFF